In its sample, the clone carrying this T cell receptor (beta chain) is medium-sized. The sample belongs to a study of tumor and adjacent non-tumor tissue in lung cancer. A modified ARM-PCR protocol with three rounds of nested PCR amplified TCRbeta. TCRdb redid the calling of the multiplex PCR reads with MiXCR, one entry per CDR3 protein. The repertoire holds 71,000 or so distinct CDR3 sequences, with 80% as singletons. Germline V gene lookup returns CDR1 DFQATT and CDR2 SNEGSKA (reference sequence). The CDR3 is 15 residues long. The junction had 9 bases not matched to a gene; V was cut back by 5 bases and J by 4 bases. This sample's RNA came from whole unsorted tissue.

This clonotype originated in a woman in her forties or fifties with non-small cell lung cancer. This sequence joins TRBV20-1 and TRBJ2-3; 10 bases align to TRBD2. The material sequenced was lung tumor tissue. CDR3 nucleotides: TGCAGTGCTCGCCACACTAGCGGGATTGCAGATACGCAGTATTTT. It encodes CSARHTSGIADTQYF.